This record concerns one T cell receptor beta chain sequence. The sample is drawn from a study of CD8+CD57+ T cells in acquired aplastic anemia. Genomic DNA acted as the template from which TCR beta VDJ combination and CDR3 sequence profiling were carried out. From the reads, TCRdb called clonotypes with MiXCR, one entry per CDR3 protein. The sample lists around 130,000 distinct CDR3 sequences, 50% to 70% seen once, with roughly 30% in the top ten. It was patients with CD8+CD57+ cell expansion by flow cytometry who were chosen for sequencing. The sequence derives from a human donor with aplastic anemia. Sequenced sample: sorted CD4+, CD8+, or CD8+CD57+ T cells (not recorded which) from PBMCs.

The CDR3, as DNA: TGTGCCAGCAGCCGGGACAGCGCGAACACTGAAGCTTTCTTT. Translating gives CASSRDSANTEAFF. The chain has TRBV7-2 and TRBJ1-1; 7 bases fit TRBD1. The length of the CDR3 is 14 residues. Trimming cost V 5 bases and J 1 base; bases outside gene matches: 4. Germline CDR1 reads SGHTA; CDR2 reads FQGNSA. Full variable domain (rest looked up from reference TRBV7-2 and TRBJ1-1): GAGVSQSPSNKVTEKGKDVELRCDPISGHTALYWYRQSLGQGLEFLIYFQGNSAPDKSGLPSDRFSAERTGGSVSTLTIQRTQQEDSAVYLCASSRDSANTEAFFGQGTRLTVV.